The source of this T cell receptor beta chain is a study of blood T cell repertoires in COVID-19. Study-level information: There were acute and convalescent COVID-19 samples, and they came from the United States, Italy and Spain.

Authors' processing steps: Reference gene primers were amplified, and this amplification served to estimate nucleated cell counts. TCRdb's table, derived via immunoSEQ multiplex PCR, lists solely in-frame clones and lacks some. D and trimming come from the DNA, and the V and J calls and clone size come from that table. The sample has some 150,000 clones, roughly 81% seen once. This clone was seen more than once but under ten times. Germline values: CDR1 SEHNR, CDR2 FQNEAQ (reference sequence). Trimming left V 3 bases short and J 1 base short, with 12 bases between. The CDR3 spans 15 residues. Sequencing used peripheral blood. The chain couples TRBV7-9 to TRBJ1-1; D not resolved. This sequence originates from a human donor with acute or convalescent COVID-19. The donor label of this sample is uncertain. The CDR3 DNA sequence: TGTGCCAGCAGCTTTATGGGTCGGGGGAACACTGAAGCTTTCTTT. As protein: CASSFMGRGNTEAFF.